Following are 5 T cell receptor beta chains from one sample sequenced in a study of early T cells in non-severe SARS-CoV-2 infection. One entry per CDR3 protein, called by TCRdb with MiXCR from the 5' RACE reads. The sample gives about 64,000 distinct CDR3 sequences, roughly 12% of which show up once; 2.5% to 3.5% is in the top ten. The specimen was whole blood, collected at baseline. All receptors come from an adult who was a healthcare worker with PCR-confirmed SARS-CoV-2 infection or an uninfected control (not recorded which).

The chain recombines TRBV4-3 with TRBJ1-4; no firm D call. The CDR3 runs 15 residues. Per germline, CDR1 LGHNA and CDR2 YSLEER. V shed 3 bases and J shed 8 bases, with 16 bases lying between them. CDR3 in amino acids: CASSHLRGRREKLFF. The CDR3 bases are TGCGCCAGCAGCCACCTGCGCGGAAGGCGGGAAAAACTGTTTTTT.

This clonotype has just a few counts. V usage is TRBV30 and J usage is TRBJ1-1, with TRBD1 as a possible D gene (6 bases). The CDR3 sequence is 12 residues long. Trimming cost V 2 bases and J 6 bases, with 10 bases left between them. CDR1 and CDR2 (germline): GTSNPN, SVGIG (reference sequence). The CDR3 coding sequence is TGTGCCTGGAGTCCGGACAGTTCTGAAGCTTTCTTT. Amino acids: CAWSPDSSEAFF.

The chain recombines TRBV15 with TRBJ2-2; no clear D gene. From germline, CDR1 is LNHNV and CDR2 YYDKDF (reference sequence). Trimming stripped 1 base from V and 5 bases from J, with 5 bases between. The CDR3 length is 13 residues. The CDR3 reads CATSRVRTGELFF. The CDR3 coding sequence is TGTGCCACCAGCAGAGTTAGAACCGGGGAGCTGTTTTTT.

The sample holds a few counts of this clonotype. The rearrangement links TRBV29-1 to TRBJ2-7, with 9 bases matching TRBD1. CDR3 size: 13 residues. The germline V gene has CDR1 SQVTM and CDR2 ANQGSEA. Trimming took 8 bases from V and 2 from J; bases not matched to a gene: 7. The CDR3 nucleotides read TGCAGCAACGAGACAGGGGGTACCTACGAGCAGTACTTC. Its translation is CSNETGGTYEQYF.

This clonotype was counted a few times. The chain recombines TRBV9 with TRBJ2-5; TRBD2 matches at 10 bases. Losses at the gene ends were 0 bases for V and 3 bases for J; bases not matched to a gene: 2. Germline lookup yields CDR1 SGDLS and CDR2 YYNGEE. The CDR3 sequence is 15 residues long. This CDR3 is CASSVGLAGEETQYF. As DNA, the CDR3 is TGTGCCAGCAGCGTAGGTCTAGCGGGGGAAGAGACCCAGTACTTC.